This is a list of T cell receptor beta chains from one sample in a study of blood T cell repertoires in COVID-19. The assay was immunoSEQ multiplex PCR, and TCRdb's table has in-frame clones only and misses some. The sample gives about 130,000 clones, less than 85% of which show up once; about 18% is in the top ten. Sequenced input: peripheral blood. The receptors were gathered from a woman of 80 years or more with acute or convalescent COVID-19. CDR3s include the opening cysteine and the closing phenylalanine or tryptophan. D genes are given only for firm matches. Rows give clone size only sometimes, using once, few, many, or a class for an expanded clone.

TRBV2	TRBJ2-3	-	-	CASSESPGGLTDTQYF	TGTGCCAGCAGTGAATCCCCGGGGGGCCTAACAGATACGCAGTATTTT
TRBV18	TRBJ2-7	TRBD2	-	CASSPLGGTSGVIYEQYF	TGTGCCAGCTCACCCTTGGGCGGGACTAGCGGGGTGATATACGAGCAGTACTTC
TRBV7-2	TRBJ1-5	-	-	CASSLGTGAPSNQPQHF	TGTGCCAGCAGCTTAGGTACTGGAGCCCCTAGCAATCAGCCCCAGCATTTT
TRBV3-1/TRBV3-2	TRBJ1-6	TRBD1	-	CASSPGTGASPLHF	TGTGCCAGCAGCCCCGGGACAGGGGCTTCACCCCTCCACTTT
TRBV30	TRBJ1-3	TRBD1	-	CAWRREGANSGNTIYF	TGTGCCTGGAGACGAGAGGGGGCGAACTCTGGAAACACCATATATTTT
TRBV5-4	TRBJ2-3	TRBD1	-	CASSRTGGTDTQYF	TGTGCCAGCAGCCGGACAGGGGGTACAGATACGCAGTATTTT
TRBV5-4	TRBJ2-7	TRBD1	-	CASSYEQGFYEQYF	TGTGCCAGCAGCTACGAACAGGGGTTCTACGAGCAGTACTTC
TRBV7-9	TRBJ2-5	TRBD2	once	CASTKGTSGGGQETQYF	TGTGCCAGCACCAAAGGGACTAGCGGGGGGGGCCAAGAGACCCAGTACTTC
TRBV23-1	TRBJ2-1	TRBD2	-	CASSRLGTSGGYNEQFF	TGCGCCAGCAGTCGGCTCGGGACTAGCGGAGGGTACAATGAGCAGTTCTTC
TRBV7-9	TRBJ1-2	TRBD1	-	CASSSGTGRAYTF	TGTGCCAGCAGCTCTGGGACAGGTCGGGCCTACACCTTC
TRBV7-6	TRBJ1-2	TRBD1	-	CASSPGQGAYYGYTF	TGTGCCAGCAGCCCCGGACAGGGGGCCTATTATGGCTACACCTTC
TRBV2	TRBJ2-1	-	-	CASRTSPRPGNEQFF	TGTGCCAGCAGAACCTCTCCCCGCCCAGGCAATGAGCAGTTCTTC
TRBV15	TRBJ2-3	TRBD2	once	CATSRAASGGGTDTQYF	TGTGCCACCAGCAGAGCCGCTAGCGGGGGGGGCACAGATACGCAGTATTTT
TRBV14	TRBJ2-3	TRBD1	few	CASSPRTGVSDTQYF	TGTGCCAGCAGCCCGCGGACAGGGGTTTCTGATACGCAGTATTTT
TRBV7-9	TRBJ2-7	TRBD2	once	CASSPTGGAGEQYF	TGTGCCAGCAGCCCCACGGGGGGGGCGGGGGAGCAGTACTTC
TRBV10-3	TRBJ2-7	TRBD1	few	CAAGQGIHEQYF	TGTGCCGCGGGACAGGGTATCCACGAGCAGTACTTC
TRBV4-3	TRBJ1-1	-	-	CASSQERGAEAFF	TGCGCCAGCAGCCAAGAGCGGGGCGCTGAAGCTTTCTTT
TRBV6-2/TRBV6-3	TRBJ1-6	-	-	CASSYPGRRGFSPLHF	TGTGCCAGCAGTTACCCCGGACGTAGGGGGTTCTCACCCCTCCACTTT
TRBV7-8	TRBJ1-1	TRBD1	few	CASSGTASTEAFF	TGTGCCAGCAGCGGGACAGCGTCCACTGAAGCTTTCTTT
TRBV7-9	TRBJ2-6	-	-	CASSQAGANVLTF	TGTGCCAGCAGCCAGGCTGGGGCCAACGTCCTGACTTTC
TRBV19	TRBJ2-1	TRBD2	-	CASKGQRGPLLSYNEQFF	TGTGCCAGCAAAGGGCAGCGGGGGCCCTTACTCTCCTACAATGAGCAGTTCTTC
TRBV20-1	TRBJ2-5	TRBD1	-	CSASGGQGETQYF	TGCAGTGCTAGTGGGGGACAGGGGGAGACCCAGTACTTC
TRBV6-6	TRBJ1-6	-	-	CASSPGRGINSPLHF	TGTGCCAGCAGCCCCGGGAGGGGGATTAATTCACCCCTCCACTTT
TRBV19	TRBJ1-5	-	-	CASSISRQFNQPQHF	TGTGCCAGTAGTATATCGAGACAGTTCAATCAGCCCCAGCATTTT
TRBV11-2	TRBJ2-7	-	-	CASRRQGAGYEQYF	TGTGCCAGCAGACGACAGGGTGCGGGGTACGAGCAGTACTTC
TRBV7-2	TRBJ1-2	TRBD1	-	CASSSPGQANYGYTF	TGTGCCAGCAGCTCGCCGGGACAGGCCAACTATGGCTACACCTTC